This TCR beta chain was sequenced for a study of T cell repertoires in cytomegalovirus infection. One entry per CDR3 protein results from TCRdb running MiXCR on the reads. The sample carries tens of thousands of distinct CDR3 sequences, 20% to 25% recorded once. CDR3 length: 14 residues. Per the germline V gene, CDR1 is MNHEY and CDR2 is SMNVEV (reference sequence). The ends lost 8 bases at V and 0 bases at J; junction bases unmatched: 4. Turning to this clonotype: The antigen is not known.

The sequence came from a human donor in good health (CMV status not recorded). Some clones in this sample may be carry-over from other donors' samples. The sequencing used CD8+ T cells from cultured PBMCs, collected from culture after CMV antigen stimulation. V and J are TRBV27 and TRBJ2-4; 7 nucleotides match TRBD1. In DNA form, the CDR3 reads TGTGCCAGCCGTACAGGGGTAGCCAAAAACATTCAGTACTTC. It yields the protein CASRTGVAKNIQYF.